This T cell receptor (beta chain) stems from a study of blood T cells in healthy people across ages. A second roughly 7 to 11 cycle PCR used barcoded and J-beta primers. Using its own MiXCR run on the 5' RACE reads, TCRdb lists one record per CDR3 protein. The sample has some 760,000 distinct CDR3 sequences; approximately 25% are singletons. The table lists this clonotype with a few counts. The CDR3 consists of 17 residues. V shed 0 bases and J shed 4 bases, with 18 bases lying between them. The germline V gene encodes CDR1 LGHNA and CDR2 YSLEER. These same data were also listed under a study on T cells of mothers and their children. Per that paper: During the second PCR, the M1S primer introduced sample barcodes along with 2-4 random nucleotides.

This receptor was taken from a boy younger than 18 in good health. The V call is TRBV4-3, the J call TRBJ1-2, with a tentative D call TRBD1 (5 bases). The sequenced material came from blood. The CDR3 DNA is TGCGCCAGCAGCCAAGATCGGTCGCGGGGCTGGGGCTATGGCTACACCTTC. It yields the protein CASSQDRSRGWGYGYTF.